These 10 T cell receptor beta chains came from one sample sequenced in a study of memory CD4+ T cells and cytomegalovirus serostatus (dated by TCRdb to the late 2010s). Single viable CD3+CD4+CD8-CD45RO+ cells were sorted as memory CD4+ T cells on a FACSAria II. The library was made by the immunoSEQ multiplex PCR assay. The clones in this table, taken by TCRdb from immuneACCESS, are in-frame only. Not every clone is retained; where verified, under half of the shortfall comes from an unresolved V gene, and the cause of the rest is unknown. The sample contains 50,000 or so clones, more than 70% of them found a single time. The ten largest clones capture 1.3% to 1.5% of the sample. The sequencing input was memory CD4+ T cells from blood. These receptors came from an adult in good health and CMV-seropositive.

This chain joins TRBV10-2 and TRBJ1-5, with D unresolved. The CDR3 is 15 residues long. Trimming removed 5 bases at V and 1 base at J, with 12 bases between. CDR1 and CDR2 from the germline V gene are WSHSY and SAAADI. The CDR3 bases are TGCGCCAGCAGTCCGTACGGCAGGAGCAATCAGCCCCAGCATTTT. It is translated as CASSPYGRSNQPQHF.

The count of this clone is one. The chain has TRBV6-5 and TRBJ1-1; tentative D call: TRBD1 (5 bases). Per the germline V gene, CDR1 is MNHEY and CDR2 is SVGAGI. V was trimmed by 6 bases and J by 3 bases, leaving 14 bases between them. The CDR3 extends over 14 amino acids. The CDR3 reads CASRGSWGDTEAFF. As DNA, the CDR3 is TGTGCCAGCAGGGGCTCGTGGGGGGACACTGAAGCTTTCTTT.

The chain joins TRBV19 to TRBJ1-5; D may be TRBD1 (5 bases). Germline CDR1 is LNHDA and CDR2 is SQIVND (reference sequence). V gave up 2 bases and J gave up 4 bases, with 15 bases separating them. The CDR3 runs to 16 residues. The CDR3 DNA reads as TGTGCCAGTAGTATAAACGGGGCTCGAGGGAATCAGCCCCAGCATTTT. Encoded protein: CASSINGARGNQPQHF.

The chain carries TRBV2 and TRBJ2-1; D is unresolved. V was shortened by 7 bases and J by 5 bases, with 18 bases between the two germline ends. Looked up from germline, CDR1 is SNHLY and CDR2 is FYNNEI. The CDR3 has 15 amino acids. In DNA, the CDR3 is TGTGCCAGCACCCGAGAGACTGGTCAGAACAATGAGCAGTTCTTC. This sequence encodes CASTRETGQNNEQFF.

As regards this clone: The junction and the germline gene differ at one end; a read error may be behind it. V usage is TRBV9 and J usage is TRBJ1-1; no clear D gene. The CDR3 covers 13 residues. CDR1 SGDLS and CDR2 YYNGEE come from the germline V gene. CDR3 DNA sequence: TGTGTCAGCAGCCATGACTGGAACACTGAAGCTTTCTTT. As protein: CVSSHDWNTEAFF.

This rearrangement joins TRBV11-2 to TRBJ1-2; unclear D gene. The CDR3 sequence is 13 residues long. CDR1 is SGHAT and CDR2 is FQNNGV in the germline V gene. The ends were cut back, 4 bases at V and 2 bases at J, with 8 bases in the middle. CDR3 protein: CASSSDGNYGYTF. CDR3 nucleotide sequence: TGTGCCAGCAGCTCGGACGGAAACTATGGCTACACCTTC.

The J gene is TRBJ2-3, the V gene TRBV11-3; D is possibly TRBD1 (7 bases). The CDR3 runs to 16 residues. Germline CDR1 is SGHNT and CDR2 is YENEEA. Trimming left V 1 base short and J 1 base short, with 12 bases between. This chain's CDR3 is CASSLGGGGGTDTQYF. In nucleotides, the CDR3 is TGTGCCAGCAGCTTAGGAGGAGGGGGCGGCACAGATACGCAGTATTTT.

On this clone itself: Other DNA sequences in this specimen translate into the identical CDR3. J is TRBJ2-2 and V is TRBV5-1, with D unresolved. The CDR3 extends over 16 amino acids. Germline assignment: CDR1 SGHRS and CDR2 YFSETQ. Deletions cut 0 bases from V and 0 bases from J, with 9 bases between. The CDR3 region is CASSLEGLTNTGELFF. DNA for the CDR3: TGCGCCAGCAGCTTGGAGGGTCTGACGAACACCGGGGAGCTGTTTTTT.

The chain links TRBV7-6 to TRBJ2-5; tentative D call: TRBD1 (5 bases). The V end lost 5 bases, the J end lost 5 bases, and 15 bases lay between the germline ends. The germline V gene has CDR1 SGHVS and CDR2 FNYEAQ. This CDR3 is built from 14 residues. CDR3 sequence (DNA): TGTGCCAGCAGCCCGGTCGTGGGGCCTGAGACCCAGTACTTC. The encoded protein is CASSPVVGPETQYF.

The chain joins TRBV7-8 to TRBJ1-6, with 7 bases that match TRBD1. The J segment lost 0 bases and the V segment lost 0 bases, leaving 5 bases of the junction unmatched. The CDR3 sequence is 18 residues long. Germline V gene data show CDR1 as SGHVS and CDR2 as FQNEAQ. As DNA, the CDR3 is TGTGCCAGCAGCTTAGCTCGACAGGGTAGCTCCTATAATTCACCCCTCCACTTT. This sequence encodes CASSLARQGSSYNSPLHF.